This T cell receptor beta chain was profiled in a study of cytomegalovirus exposure and HLA in healthy donors. The PCR contained 60 Vbeta and 13 Jbeta primers. Sequenced by immunoSEQ multiplex PCR; TCRdb stores in-frame clones only, minus some. The sample records over 150,000 clones, approximately 80% being singletons. Trimming took 3 bases from V and 2 from J, leaving 8 bases between them. The CDR3 is 14 residues long. The germline V gene has CDR1 SGHDT and CDR2 YYEEEE. Study results and limitations: A later analysis appeared to link common viral pathogens to several of the most significant clusters.

In this sample, this clone turned up a few times. Antigen unknown. The TCR comes from a woman aged 50 to 60 in good health and CMV-seronegative. The J gene is TRBJ1-4, the V gene TRBV5-6; D call uncertain. The sequencing input was PBMCs. CDR3 coding DNA: TGTGCCAGCAGCTCTGAGGTCACTAATGAAAAACTGTTTTTT. This gives the protein CASSSEVTNEKLFF.